Listed below are T cell receptor beta chains from one sample, sequenced in a study of monozygotic twins with inflammatory bowel disease. TCRdb re-called the 5' RACE reads, yielding one record per CDR3 amino acid sequence without DNA. The table for this sample gives around 150,000 distinct CDR3 sequences. The sequencing input was blood. These receptors all stem from a human donor with ulcerative colitis or Crohn's disease, or a healthy co-twin of an affected twin (not recorded which). Each CDR3 is given with its conserved first and last residue. Each record gives: J gene, V gene, CDR3 protein.

>TRBJ1-2|TRBV7-9
CASSTTGSHGYTF
>TRBJ1-4|TRBV28
CASSSGLHREKLFF
>TRBJ1-2|TRBV13
CASSLIKTWWSYGYTF
>TRBJ2-3|TRBV12-3/TRBV12-4
CASSSDPSGRAWVTQYF
>TRBJ1-1|TRBV10-3
CAIGTPNTEAFF
>TRBJ2-7|TRBV5-1
CASSPGLAGPPSYEQYF
>TRBJ1-1|TRBV28
CASSLKLNTEAFF
>TRBJ1-1|TRBV29-1
CSFGQANTEAFF
>TRBJ2-1|TRBV9
CASSPTSGSHNEQFF
>TRBJ1-4|TRBV28
CASSSLATGVNEKLFF
>TRBJ1-2|TRBV2
CASLTGGRRGLGYTF
>TRBJ2-1|TRBV19
CASSIRSGSPAGSSYNEQFF
>TRBJ2-1|TRBV6-5
CASSYIPGLADGEQFF
>TRBJ2-3|TRBV6-5
CASSYSPLGSSSQYF
>TRBJ2-7|TRBV7-9
CASRGSSYEQYF
>TRBJ2-2|TRBV11-3
CASSLSGGQYTGELFF
>TRBJ2-7|TRBV5-1
CASSPRDSNYEQYF
>TRBJ1-3|TRBV30
CAWSRTATSGNTIYF
>TRBJ1-5|TRBV3-1
CASSPDGGEQPQHF
>TRBJ2-2|TRBV5-4
CASSAGQGRDTGELFF
>TRBJ2-1|TRBV11-3
CASSSPREGRSEQFF
>TRBJ2-7|TRBV2
CASKNRDGGEQYF
>TRBJ2-1|TRBV5-6
CASSLATSGSNDEQFF
>TRBJ2-3|TRBV28
CASSARNWATDTQYF
>TRBJ2-1|TRBV24-1
CATSDPGQAQNEQFF
>TRBJ1-6|TRBV9
CASSGGGGTGELPLHF
>TRBJ2-3|TRBV30
CAWSKIQGAEDTQYF
>TRBJ2-5|TRBV2
CASSDSLEGLVLETQYF
>TRBJ1-1|TRBV10-3
CATIAHRANTEAFF
>TRBJ2-7|TRBV12-3/TRBV12-4
CASTRLGGSSYEQYF
>TRBJ1-1|TRBV24-1
CATSGPGTGNTEAFF
>TRBJ2-5|TRBV4-1
CASSQEGSGRAGETQYF
>TRBJ1-2|TRBV12-3/TRBV12-4
CASSPWVPGIDYGYTF